The 11 T cell receptor beta chains below all came from one sample that was sequenced in a study of neurological immune-mediated disorders. Sample time point: technical triplicate 3. MiXCR was run by TCRdb on the 5' RACE reads, yielding one entry per CDR3 protein. Of 45,000 or so distinct CDR3 sequences listed, 20% to 25% were seen once; the top ten hold roughly 4.7%. The specimen sequenced was PBMCs. These receptors all stem from a man in his sixties with HTLV-1-associated myelopathy (HAM/TSP).

This clonotype was observed a few times. The rearrangement joins TRBV13 to TRBJ2-7; 15 positions agree with TRBD2. Germline V gene lookup returns CDR1 PRHDT and CDR2 FYEKMQ (reference sequence). V shed 4 bases and J 3 bases; nucleotides not matched to a gene: 16. The CDR3 is 20 residues long. The CDR3 sequence: CASSSLAWGLAGGEGYEQYF. As DNA, the CDR3 is TGTGCCAGCAGCTCTCTCGCGTGGGGACTAGCGGGAGGAGAGGGCTACGAGCAGTACTTC.

This rearrangement joins TRBV25-1 to TRBJ1-6; D is uncertain. This CDR3 spans 16 amino acids. Trimming shortened V by 2 bases and J by 0 bases, and 8 bases separated the two germline ends. CDR1 and CDR2 from the germline V gene are MGHDK and SYGVNS. CDR3 region: CASSESVNSYNSPLHF. The CDR3 DNA is TGTGCCAGCAGTGAAAGCGTCAACTCCTATAATTCACCCCTCCACTTT.

By share, this clonotype counts as medium-sized. The chain uses TRBV27 and TRBJ1-5; D is undetermined. The CDR3 has 13 residues. The germline V gene has CDR1 MNHEY and CDR2 SMNVEV (reference sequence). The V end lost 2 bases, the J end lost 3 bases, and 5 bases lay between the germline ends. CDR3 nucleotide sequence: TGTGCCAGCAGTTTAGAGACCAATCAGCCCCAGCATTTT. It is translated as CASSLETNQPQHF.

This clonotype occurred many times. The rearrangement links TRBV5-1 to TRBJ2-5, with D unresolved. The CDR3 extends over 19 amino acids. The germline gives CDR1 SGHRS, CDR2 YFSETQ. Trimming cost V 0 bases and J 1 base, with 22 bases left between them. CDR3 nucleotide sequence: TGCGCCAGCAGCTTGGCGCATGGGCAGCTAATTCGGTCCCAAGAGACCCAGTACTTC. Translated: CASSLAHGQLIRSQETQYF.

There are many counts of this clonotype. The CDR3 region has the DNA TGTGCCAGCACCGGAGCCGGGACTAGCTCCTACAATGAGCAGTTCTTC. It translates to CASTGAGTSSYNEQFF. V is TRBV6-5 and J is TRBJ2-1, with 8 bases identical to TRBD2. This CDR3 comprises 16 residues. The V and J ends lost 7 bases and 0 bases, in that order; junction bases with no gene match: 8. Germline V CDR1 and CDR2: MNHEY, SVGAGI.

This chain connects TRBV7-6 to TRBJ2-6, with D uncertain. CDR1 is SGHVS and CDR2 is FNYEAQ in the germline V gene. Trimming removed 2 bases from V and 0 bases from J, with 8 bases in between. This CDR3 comprises 16 residues. The CDR3 DNA sequence: TGTGCCAGCAGCTTAACGCCGGACTCTGGGGCCAACGTCCTGACTTTC. This gives the protein CASSLTPDSGANVLTF. Supplemented by reference TRBV7-6 and TRBJ2-6, the full variable domain reads GAGVSQSPRYKVTKRGQDVALRCDPISGHVSLYWYRQALGQGPEFLTYFNYEAQQDKSGLPNDRFSAERPEGSISTLTIQRTEQRDSAMYRCASSLTPDSGANVLTFGAGSRLTVL.

This clonotype turned up a few times. The rearrangement links TRBV4-1 to TRBJ2-6, with D unresolved. The CDR3 length is 14 residues. Deletions cut 3 bases from V and 2 bases from J, with 5 bases between. In germline, CDR1 is MGHRA, CDR2 YSYEKL. The CDR3: CASSQIPGANVLTF. The CDR3 DNA is TGCGCCAGCAGCCAGATTCCTGGGGCCAACGTCCTGACTTTC.

This clonotype has just a few counts. This chain connects TRBV2 to TRBJ1-6; 10 bases are shared with TRBD1. Germline CDR1 SNHLY, CDR2 FYNNEI. V gave up 9 bases and J gave up 9 bases; unmatched junction bases: 5. This CDR3 has 13 amino acids. The CDR3 nucleotides are TGTGCCAGAGAGGGACAGGGGCGTTCACCCCTCCACTTT. Its translation is CAREGQGRSPLHF.

At least ten counts were recorded for this clonotype. The chain is built from TRBV5-1 and TRBJ2-1; 8 nucleotides align to TRBD1. Germline assignment: CDR1 SGHRS and CDR2 YFSETQ. The CDR3 totals 15 residues. Losses at the gene ends were 4 bases for V and 7 bases for J; bases not matched to a gene: 10. The DNA of the CDR3 is TGCGCCAGCAGCCACCAGACAGGGGATACGAATGAGCAGTTCTTC. Its protein product is CASSHQTGDTNEQFF. The full variable domain, in which reference TRBV5-1 and TRBJ2-1 provide the parts outside the CDR3, is KAGVTQTPRYLIKTRGQQVTLSCSPISGHRSVSWYQQTPGQGLQFLFEYFSETQRNKGNFPGRFSGRQFSNSRSEMNVSTLELGDSALYLCASSHQTGDTNEQFFGPGTRLTVL.

V usage is TRBV27 and J usage is TRBJ2-6; D uncertain. Trimming took off 5 bases at V and 0 bases at J, with 11 bases between the two ends. There are 16 residues in the CDR3. Germline lookup yields CDR1 MNHEY and CDR2 SMNVEV (reference sequence). The CDR3 loop reads CASSRPIGSGANVLTF. As DNA, the CDR3 is TGTGCCAGCAGTCGCCCCATTGGCTCTGGGGCCAACGTCCTGACTTTC. Combining the CDR3 with reference TRBV27 and TRBJ2-6 gives the whole variable domain EAQVTQNPRYLITVTGKKLTVTCSQNMNHEYMSWYRQDPGLGLRQIYYSMNVEVTDKGDVPEGYKVSRKEKRNFPLILESPSPNQTSLYFCASSRPIGSGANVLTFGAGSRLTVL.

This clonotype was observed many times. The rearrangement joins TRBV5-1 to TRBJ2-7; tentatively, D is TRBD1 or TRBD2 (5 bases each). The CDR3 is 14 residues long. Per the germline V gene, CDR1 is SGHRS and CDR2 is YFSETQ. V was clipped by 3 bases and J by 5 bases, with 15 bases between them. The CDR3 DNA is TGCGCCAGCAGCTCATCCGACGGGGCTAACGAGCAGTACTTC. Protein sequence: CASSSSDGANEQYF. Looking up the rest from reference TRBV5-1 and TRBJ2-7 gives the full variable domain: KAGVTQTPRYLIKTRGQQVTLSCSPISGHRSVSWYQQTPGQGLQFLFEYFSETQRNKGNFPGRFSGRQFSNSRSEMNVSTLELGDSALYLCASSSSDGANEQYFGPGTRLTVT.